This T cell receptor (beta chain) originates from a study of cytomegalovirus exposure and HLA in healthy donors. Broader study findings: In all likelihood, a cluster of highly shared sequence variants was a sequencing artifact.

This CDR3 is built from 16 residues. CDR1 and CDR2 (germline): KGHSH, LQKENI. As for this clone: Its antigen is currently unknown.

The PCR contained 60 Vbeta and 13 Jbeta primers. The assay was immunoSEQ multiplex PCR, and TCRdb's table has in-frame clones only and misses some. Of approximately 150,000 clones in the sample, 76% were seen once. Source material: PBMCs. J is TRBJ2-5 and V is TRBV18; tentative D call: TRBD2 (6 bases). The DNA end is a closer match to TRBJ2-7, so the J assignment may be wrong. The origin of this receptor is a male donor in good health and CMV-seronegative. CDR3: CASSPGKTGVSYEQYF. DNA of the CDR3: TGTGCCAGCTCACCAGGCAAGACGGGGGTCAGCTACGAGCAGTACTTC.